This T cell receptor beta chain is drawn from a study of cytomegalovirus exposure and HLA in healthy donors. PCR involved 60 Vbeta and 13 Jbeta primers. Here immunoSEQ multiplex PCR was the method, and the copy in TCRdb shows in-frame clones only, minus some. Among over 150,000 clones, 77% were seen once, and the ten largest hold 6% to 8%. The CDR3 is 13 residues long. Germline V gene lookup returns CDR1 PRHDT and CDR2 FYEKMQ (reference sequence). The ends were cut back, 0 bases at V and 5 bases at J, with 8 bases in the middle. The sequenced sample was PBMCs. The chain carries TRBV13 and TRBJ2-7; tentative D call: TRBD1 (6 bases). This clonotype was sampled from a male donor in good health and CMV-seropositive. In DNA, the CDR3 is TGTGCCAGCAGCTTAGGACAGGGCGACGAGCAGTACTTC. It codes for CASSLGQGDEQYF.